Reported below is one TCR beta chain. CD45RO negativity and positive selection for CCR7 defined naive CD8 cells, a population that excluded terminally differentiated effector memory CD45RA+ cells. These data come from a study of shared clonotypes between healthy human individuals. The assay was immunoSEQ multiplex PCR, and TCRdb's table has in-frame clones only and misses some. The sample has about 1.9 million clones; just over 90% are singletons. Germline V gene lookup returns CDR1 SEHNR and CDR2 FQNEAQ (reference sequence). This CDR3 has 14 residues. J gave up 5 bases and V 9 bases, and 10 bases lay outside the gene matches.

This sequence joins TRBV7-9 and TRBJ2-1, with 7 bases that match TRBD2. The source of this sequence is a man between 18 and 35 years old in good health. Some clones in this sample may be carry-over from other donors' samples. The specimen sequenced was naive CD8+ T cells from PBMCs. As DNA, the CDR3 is TGTGCCAGTCGACGGGGGGACGCCCACAATGAGCAGTTCTTC. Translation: CASRRGDAHNEQFF.